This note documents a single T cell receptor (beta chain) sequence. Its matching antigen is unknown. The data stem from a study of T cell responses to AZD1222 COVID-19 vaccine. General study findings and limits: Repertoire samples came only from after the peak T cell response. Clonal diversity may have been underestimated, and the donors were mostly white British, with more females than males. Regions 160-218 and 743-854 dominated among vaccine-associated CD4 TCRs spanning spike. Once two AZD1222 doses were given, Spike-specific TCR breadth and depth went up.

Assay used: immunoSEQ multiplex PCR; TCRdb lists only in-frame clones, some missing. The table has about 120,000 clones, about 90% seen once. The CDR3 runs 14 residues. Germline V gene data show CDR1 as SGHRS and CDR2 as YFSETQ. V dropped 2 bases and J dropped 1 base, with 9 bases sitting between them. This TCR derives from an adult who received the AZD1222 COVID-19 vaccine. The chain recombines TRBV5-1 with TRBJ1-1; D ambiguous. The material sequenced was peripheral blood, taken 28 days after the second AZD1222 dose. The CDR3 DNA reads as TGCGCCAGCAGCTTCTGGGAGAAGAACACTGAAGCTTTCTTT. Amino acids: CASSFWEKNTEAFF.